This T cell receptor (beta chain) emerged from a study of blood T cell repertoires in COVID-19. Looking at the study overall: Samples of COVID-19 (acute and convalescent) were obtained from the United States, Italy and Spain.

This clone has only a few counts. Per the authors' pipeline: Amplification with reference gene primers provided the estimates of nucleated cell counts. The protocol was immunoSEQ multiplex PCR, while the TCRdb copy is restricted to in-frame clones and leaves out a portion. Clonal size and the V and J genes are those of that table, whereas D and trimming came from the DNA. This sample has some 200,000 clones, with 75% to 85% found just once. The sequence derives from a human donor in a cohort sampled during active COVID-19. The sample comprised peripheral blood.

Written as DNA, the CDR3 is TGTGCCAGCAGCTTAGCGGGACAGGGGCAGGACCAGCCCCAGCATTTT. This codes for CASSLAGQGQDQPQHF. The rearrangement joins TRBV7-9 to TRBJ1-5; 10 bases agree with TRBD1. The V gene's germline CDR1 is SEHNR and CDR2 FQNEAQ (reference sequence). The CDR3 length is 16 residues. Trimming cost V 0 bases and J 7 bases; bases outside gene matches: 6.